This T cell receptor (beta chain) was obtained from a study of blood T cell repertoires in COVID-19. Study-level information: Sites in the United States, Italy and Spain provided acute and convalescent COVID-19 samples. T cells, B-cell-depleted T cells, or PBMCs supplied cDNA or gDNA.

This CDR3 comprises 13 residues. Between the trimmed V and J ends, which lost 7 bases and 9 bases, there was a span of 16 bases. Per the original methods: By means of reference gene primer amplification, nucleated cell counts were estimated. Using immunoSEQ multiplex PCR, the repertoire was profiled, and TCRdb retains in-frame clones only, with some absent. V and J calls and clone size are those listed in that table; D and trimming were worked out from the DNA. The table records around 30,000 clones, 70% to 80% of them present only once. Sequences were obtained from peripheral blood. The TCR comes from a human donor in a cohort sampled during active COVID-19. The rearrangement joins TRBV12-3 or TRBV12-4 to TRBJ2-1; perhaps TRBD1 as D (5 bases). CDR3 sequence reads: CASTPLGRSEQFF. CDR3 nucleotide sequence: TGTGCCAGCACTCCTTTGGGGCGTAGTGAGCAGTTCTTC.